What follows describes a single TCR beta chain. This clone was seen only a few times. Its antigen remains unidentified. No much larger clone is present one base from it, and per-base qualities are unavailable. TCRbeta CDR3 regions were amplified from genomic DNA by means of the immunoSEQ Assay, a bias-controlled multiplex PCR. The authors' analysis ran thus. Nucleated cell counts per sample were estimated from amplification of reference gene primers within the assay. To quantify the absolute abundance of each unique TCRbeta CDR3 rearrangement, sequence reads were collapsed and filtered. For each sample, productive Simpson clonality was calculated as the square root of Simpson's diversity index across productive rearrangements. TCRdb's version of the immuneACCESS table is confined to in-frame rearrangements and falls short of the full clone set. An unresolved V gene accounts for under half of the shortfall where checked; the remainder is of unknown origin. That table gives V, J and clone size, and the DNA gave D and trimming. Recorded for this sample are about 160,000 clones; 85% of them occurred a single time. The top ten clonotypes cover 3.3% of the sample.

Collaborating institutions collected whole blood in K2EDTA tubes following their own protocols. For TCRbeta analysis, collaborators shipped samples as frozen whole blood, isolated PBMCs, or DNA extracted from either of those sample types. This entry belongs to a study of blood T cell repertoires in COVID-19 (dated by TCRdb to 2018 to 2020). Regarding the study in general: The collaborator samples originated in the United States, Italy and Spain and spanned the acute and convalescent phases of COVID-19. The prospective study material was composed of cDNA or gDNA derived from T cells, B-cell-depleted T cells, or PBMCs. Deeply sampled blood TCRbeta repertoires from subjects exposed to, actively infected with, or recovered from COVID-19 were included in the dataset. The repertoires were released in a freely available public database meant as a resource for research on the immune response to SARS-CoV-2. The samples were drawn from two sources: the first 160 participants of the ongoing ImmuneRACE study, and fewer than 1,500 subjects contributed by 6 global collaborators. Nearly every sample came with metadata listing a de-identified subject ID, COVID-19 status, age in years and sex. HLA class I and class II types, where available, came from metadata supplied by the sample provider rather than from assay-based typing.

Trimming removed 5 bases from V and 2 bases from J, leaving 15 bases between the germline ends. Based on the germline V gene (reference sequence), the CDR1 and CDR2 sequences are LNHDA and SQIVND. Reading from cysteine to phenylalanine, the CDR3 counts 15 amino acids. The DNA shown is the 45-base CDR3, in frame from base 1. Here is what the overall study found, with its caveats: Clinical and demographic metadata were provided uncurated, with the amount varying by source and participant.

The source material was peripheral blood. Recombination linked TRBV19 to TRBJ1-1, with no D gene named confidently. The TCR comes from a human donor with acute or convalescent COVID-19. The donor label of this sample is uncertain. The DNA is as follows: TGTGCCAGTAGTCCCCCCCCTACAGTTAACACTGAAGCTTTCTTT. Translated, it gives CASSPPPTVNTEAFF.